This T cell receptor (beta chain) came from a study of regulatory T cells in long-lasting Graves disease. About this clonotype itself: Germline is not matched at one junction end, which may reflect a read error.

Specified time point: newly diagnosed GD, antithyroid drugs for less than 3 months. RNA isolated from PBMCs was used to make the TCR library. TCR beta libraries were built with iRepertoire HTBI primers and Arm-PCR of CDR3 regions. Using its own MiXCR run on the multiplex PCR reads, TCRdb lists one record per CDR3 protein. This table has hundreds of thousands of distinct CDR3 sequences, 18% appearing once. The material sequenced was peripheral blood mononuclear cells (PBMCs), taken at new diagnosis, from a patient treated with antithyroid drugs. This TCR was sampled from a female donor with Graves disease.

The CDR3 DNA follows: TGCGCCAGCAGCCAGGAGGACAGACCGACCTACGAGCAGTGCTTC. Residues: CASSQEDRPTYEQCF. The chain combines TRBV4-1 with TRBJ2-7; the D gene is possibly TRBD1 (6 bases). This CDR3 contains 15 residues. Germline V gene sequence: CDR1 MGHRA, CDR2 YSYEKL.